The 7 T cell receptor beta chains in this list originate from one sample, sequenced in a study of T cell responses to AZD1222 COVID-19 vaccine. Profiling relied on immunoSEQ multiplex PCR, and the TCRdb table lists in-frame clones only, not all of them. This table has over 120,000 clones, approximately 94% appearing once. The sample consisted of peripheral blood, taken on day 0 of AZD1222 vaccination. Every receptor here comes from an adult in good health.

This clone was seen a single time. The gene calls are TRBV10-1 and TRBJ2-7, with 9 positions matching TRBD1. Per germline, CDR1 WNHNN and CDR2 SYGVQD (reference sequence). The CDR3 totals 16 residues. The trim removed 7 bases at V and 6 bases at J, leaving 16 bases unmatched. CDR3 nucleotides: TGCGCCAGCATGCCGACGGGACAGGGAAAGTTGGGCGAGCAGTACTTC. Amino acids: CASMPTGQGKLGEQYF.

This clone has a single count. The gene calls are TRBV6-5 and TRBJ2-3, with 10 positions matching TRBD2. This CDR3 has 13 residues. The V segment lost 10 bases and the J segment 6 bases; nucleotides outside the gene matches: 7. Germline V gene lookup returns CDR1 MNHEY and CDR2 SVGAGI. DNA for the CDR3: TGTGCCACCAAGCGGGGGGGCCGGGATACGCAGTATTTT. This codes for CATKRGGRDTQYF.

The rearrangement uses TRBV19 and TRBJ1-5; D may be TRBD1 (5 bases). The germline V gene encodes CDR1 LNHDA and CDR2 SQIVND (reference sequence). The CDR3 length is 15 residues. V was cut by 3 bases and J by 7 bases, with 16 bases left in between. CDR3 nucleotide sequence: TGTGCCAGTAGTATTGTAATGGGGGGAGGGCAGCCCCAGCATTTT. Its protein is CASSIVMGGGQPQHF.

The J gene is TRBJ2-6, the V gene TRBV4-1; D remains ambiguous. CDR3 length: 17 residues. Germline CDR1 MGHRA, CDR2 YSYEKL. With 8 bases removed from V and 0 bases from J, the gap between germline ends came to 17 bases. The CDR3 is CASGPSSSYSGANVLTF. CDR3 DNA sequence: TGCGCCAGCGGACCGAGCAGCTCGTACTCTGGGGCCAACGTCCTGACTTTC.

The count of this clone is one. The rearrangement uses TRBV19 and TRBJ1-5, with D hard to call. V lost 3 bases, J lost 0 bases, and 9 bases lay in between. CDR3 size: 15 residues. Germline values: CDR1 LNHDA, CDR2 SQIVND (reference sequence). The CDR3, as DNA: TGTGCCAGTAGTATTTGGAGTAATAGCAATCAGCCCCAGCATTTT. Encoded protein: CASSIWSNSNQPQHF.

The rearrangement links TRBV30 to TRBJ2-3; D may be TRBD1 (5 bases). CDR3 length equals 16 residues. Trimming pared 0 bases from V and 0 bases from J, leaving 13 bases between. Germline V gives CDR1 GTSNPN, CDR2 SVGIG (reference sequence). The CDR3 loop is CAWSVGVSSSTDTQYF. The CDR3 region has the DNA TGTGCCTGGAGTGTAGGGGTCAGCTCAAGCACAGATACGCAGTATTTT.

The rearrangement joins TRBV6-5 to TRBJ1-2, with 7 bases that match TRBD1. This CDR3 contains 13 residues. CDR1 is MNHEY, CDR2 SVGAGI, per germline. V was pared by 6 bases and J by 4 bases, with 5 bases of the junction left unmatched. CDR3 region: CASRSTGAYGYTF. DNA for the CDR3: TGTGCCAGCAGATCAACAGGGGCCTATGGCTACACCTTC.